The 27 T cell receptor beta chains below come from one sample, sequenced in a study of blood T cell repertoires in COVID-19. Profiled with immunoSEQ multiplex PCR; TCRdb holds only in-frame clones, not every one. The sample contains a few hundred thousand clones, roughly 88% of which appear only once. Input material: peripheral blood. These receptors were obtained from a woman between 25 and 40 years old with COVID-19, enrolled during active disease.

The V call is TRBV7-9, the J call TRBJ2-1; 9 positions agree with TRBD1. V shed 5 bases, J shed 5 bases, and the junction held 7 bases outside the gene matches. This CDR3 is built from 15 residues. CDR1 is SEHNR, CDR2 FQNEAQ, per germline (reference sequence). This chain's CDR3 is CASSRDREGDNEQFF. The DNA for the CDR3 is TGTGCCAGCAGCCGGGACAGGGAAGGGGACAATGAGCAGTTCTTC.

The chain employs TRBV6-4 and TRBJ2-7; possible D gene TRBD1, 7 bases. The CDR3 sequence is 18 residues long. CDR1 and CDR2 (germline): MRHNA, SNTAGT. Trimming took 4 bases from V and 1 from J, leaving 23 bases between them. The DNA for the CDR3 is TGTGCCAGCAGTGGGGGGGACAGCGCTTGCTGTGCATCCTACGAGCAGTACGTC. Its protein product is CASSGGDSACCASYEQYV.

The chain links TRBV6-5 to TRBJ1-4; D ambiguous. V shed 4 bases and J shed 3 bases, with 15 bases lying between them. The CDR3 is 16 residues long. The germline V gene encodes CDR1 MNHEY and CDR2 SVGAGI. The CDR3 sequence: CASSSWSAGANEKLFF. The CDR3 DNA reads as TGTGCCAGCAGTTCCTGGTCGGCAGGCGCTAATGAAAAACTGTTTTTT.

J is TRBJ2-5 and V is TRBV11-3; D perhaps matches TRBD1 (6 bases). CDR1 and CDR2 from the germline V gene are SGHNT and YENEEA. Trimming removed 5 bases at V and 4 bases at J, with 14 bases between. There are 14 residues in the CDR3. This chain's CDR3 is CASSTWGRGETQYF. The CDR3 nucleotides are TGTGCCAGCAGCACTTGGGGCAGGGGAGAGACCCAGTACTTC.

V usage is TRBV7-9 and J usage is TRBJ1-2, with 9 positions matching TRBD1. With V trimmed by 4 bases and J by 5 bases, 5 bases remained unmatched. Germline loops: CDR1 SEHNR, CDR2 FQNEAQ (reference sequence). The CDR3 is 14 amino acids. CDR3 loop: CASSSAGTGYGYTF. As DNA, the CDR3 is TGTGCCAGCAGCTCCGCCGGGACAGGGTATGGCTACACCTTC.

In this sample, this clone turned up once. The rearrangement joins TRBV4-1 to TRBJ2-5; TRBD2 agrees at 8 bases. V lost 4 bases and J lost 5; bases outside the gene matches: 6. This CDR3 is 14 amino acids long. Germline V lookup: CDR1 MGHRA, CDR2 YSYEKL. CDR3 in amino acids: CASSRLAGSETQYF. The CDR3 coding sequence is TGCGCCAGCAGCCGGCTAGCGGGCTCCGAGACCCAGTACTTC.

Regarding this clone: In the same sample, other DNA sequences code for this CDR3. The CDR3 coding sequence is TGCGCCAGCAGCTTGGGCGACAGGGGGCTTGATGGCTACACCTTC. As protein: CASSLGDRGLDGYTF. V gene TRBV5-1 combines with J gene TRBJ1-2, with 10 bases that match TRBD1. The CDR3 is 15 residues long. The trim removed 0 bases at V and 6 bases at J, leaving 5 bases unmatched. The V gene's germline CDR1 is SGHRS and CDR2 YFSETQ.

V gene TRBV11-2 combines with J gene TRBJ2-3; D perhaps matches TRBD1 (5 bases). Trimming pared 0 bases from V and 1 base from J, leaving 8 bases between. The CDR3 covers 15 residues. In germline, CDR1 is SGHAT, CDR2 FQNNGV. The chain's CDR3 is CASSLEGQGTDTQYF. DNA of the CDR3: TGTGCCAGCAGCTTAGAGGGGCAGGGCACAGATACGCAGTATTTT.

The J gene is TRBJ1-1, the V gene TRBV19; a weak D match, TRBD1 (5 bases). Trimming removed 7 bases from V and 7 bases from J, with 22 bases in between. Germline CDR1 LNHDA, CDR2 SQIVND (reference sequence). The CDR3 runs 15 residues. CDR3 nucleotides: TGTGCCAGTAATACGGCAGGGCGTGGAACCGGTGAAGCTTTCTTT. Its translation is CASNTAGRGTGEAFF.

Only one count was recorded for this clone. The CDR3: CASSPRTGDGTNEKLFF. Here the CDR3 DNA reads TGTGCCAGCTCACCACGTACAGGGGACGGGACTAATGAAAAACTGTTTTTT. This rearrangement joins TRBV18 to TRBJ1-4; TRBD1 matches at 7 bases. Germline V gene lookup returns CDR1 KGHSH and CDR2 LQKENI. Unmatched junction bases numbered 7, after V lost 1 base and J lost 2 bases. This CDR3 has 17 amino acids.

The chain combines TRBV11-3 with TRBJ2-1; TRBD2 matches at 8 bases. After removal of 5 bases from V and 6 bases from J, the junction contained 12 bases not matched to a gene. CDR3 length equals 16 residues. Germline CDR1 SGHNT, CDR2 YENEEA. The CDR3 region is CASSPVAGMRVNEQFF. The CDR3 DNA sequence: TGTGCCAGCAGCCCGGTAGCGGGGATGCGCGTCAATGAGCAGTTCTTC.

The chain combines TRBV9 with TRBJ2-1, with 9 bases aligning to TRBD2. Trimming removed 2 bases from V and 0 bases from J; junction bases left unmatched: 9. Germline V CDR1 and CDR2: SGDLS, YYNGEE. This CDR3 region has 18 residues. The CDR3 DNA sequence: TGTGCCAGCAGCGTGGGTAGCGGGAGCTTAAGCTCCTACAATGAGCAGTTCTTC. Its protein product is CASSVGSGSLSSYNEQFF.

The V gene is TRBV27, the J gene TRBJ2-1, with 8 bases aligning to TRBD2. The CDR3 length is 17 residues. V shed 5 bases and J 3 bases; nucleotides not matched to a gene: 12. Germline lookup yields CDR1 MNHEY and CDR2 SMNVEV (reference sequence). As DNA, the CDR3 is TGTGCCAGCAGTCCAGGGAGGCGGGGGGTTGTCTACAATGAGCAGTTCTTC. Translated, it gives CASSPGRRGVVYNEQFF.

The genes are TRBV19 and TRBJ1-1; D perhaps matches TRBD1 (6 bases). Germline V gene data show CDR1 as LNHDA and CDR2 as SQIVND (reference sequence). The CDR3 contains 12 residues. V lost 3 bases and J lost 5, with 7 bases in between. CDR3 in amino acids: CASSITGTEAFF. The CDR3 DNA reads TGTGCCAGTAGTATTACAGGGACTGAAGCTTTCTTT. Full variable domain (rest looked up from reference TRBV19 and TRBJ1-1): DGGITQSPKYLFRKEGQNVTLSCEQNLNHDAMYWYRQDPGQGLRLIYYSQIVNDFQKGDIAEGYSVSREKKESFPLTVTSAQKNPTAFYLCASSITGTEAFFGQGTRLTVV.

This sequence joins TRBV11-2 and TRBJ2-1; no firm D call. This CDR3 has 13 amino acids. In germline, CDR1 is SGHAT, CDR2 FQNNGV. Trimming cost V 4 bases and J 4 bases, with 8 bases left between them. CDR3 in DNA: TGTGCCAGCAGCTCTCCCTCTTACAATGAGCAGTTCTTC. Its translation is CASSSPSYNEQFF.

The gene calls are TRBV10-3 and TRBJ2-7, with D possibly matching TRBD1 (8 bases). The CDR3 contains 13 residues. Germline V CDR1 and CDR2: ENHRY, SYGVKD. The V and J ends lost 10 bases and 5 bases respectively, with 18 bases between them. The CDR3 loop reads CATHDRGGHEQYF. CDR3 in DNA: TGTGCCACCCACGACAGGGGAGGGCACGAGCAGTACTTC.

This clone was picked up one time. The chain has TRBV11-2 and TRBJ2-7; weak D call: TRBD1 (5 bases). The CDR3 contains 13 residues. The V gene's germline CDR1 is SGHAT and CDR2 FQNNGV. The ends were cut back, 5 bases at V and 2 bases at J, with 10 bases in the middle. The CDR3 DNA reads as TGTGCCAGCAGCCGAGACAGACCCTACGAGCAGTACGTC. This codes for CASSRDRPYEQYV.

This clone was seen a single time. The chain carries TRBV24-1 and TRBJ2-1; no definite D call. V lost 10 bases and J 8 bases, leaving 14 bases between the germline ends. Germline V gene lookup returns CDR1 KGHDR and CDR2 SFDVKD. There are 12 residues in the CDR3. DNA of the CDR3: TGTGCCACGTCAGGCGTTCGCGATGAGCAGTTCTTC. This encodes CATSGVRDEQFF.

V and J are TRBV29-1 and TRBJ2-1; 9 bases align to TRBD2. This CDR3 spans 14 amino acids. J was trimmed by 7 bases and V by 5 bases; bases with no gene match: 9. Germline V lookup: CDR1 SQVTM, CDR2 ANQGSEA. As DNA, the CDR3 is TGCAGCGTTCCCTCGCGGGGGGGATGGAATGAGCAGTTCTTC. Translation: CSVPSRGGWNEQFF.

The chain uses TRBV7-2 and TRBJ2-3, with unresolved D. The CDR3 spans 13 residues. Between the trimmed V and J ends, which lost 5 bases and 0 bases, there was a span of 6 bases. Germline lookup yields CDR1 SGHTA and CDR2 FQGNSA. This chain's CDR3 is CASSRVSTDTQYF. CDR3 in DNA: TGTGCCAGCAGCCGGGTTAGCACAGATACGCAGTATTTT.

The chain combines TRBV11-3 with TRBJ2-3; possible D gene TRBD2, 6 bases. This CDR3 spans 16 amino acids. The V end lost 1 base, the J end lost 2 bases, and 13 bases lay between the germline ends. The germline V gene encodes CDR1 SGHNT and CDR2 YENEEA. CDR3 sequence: CASSLGVAATTDTQYF. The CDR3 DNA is TGTGCCAGCAGCTTAGGGGTAGCGGCTACCACAGATACGCAGTATTTT.

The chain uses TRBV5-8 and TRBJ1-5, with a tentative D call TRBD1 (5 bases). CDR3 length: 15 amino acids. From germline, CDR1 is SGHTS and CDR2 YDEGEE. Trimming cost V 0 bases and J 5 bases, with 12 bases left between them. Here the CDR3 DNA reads TGTGCCAGCAGCTTGGCCGAAGACAGCTATCAGCCCCAGCATTTT. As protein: CASSLAEDSYQPQHF. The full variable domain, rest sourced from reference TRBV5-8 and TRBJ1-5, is EAGVTQSPTHLIKTRGQQATLRCSPISGHTSVYWYQQALGLGLQFLLWYDEGEERNRGNFPPRFSGRQFPNYSSELNVNALELEDSALYLCASSLAEDSYQPQHFGDGTRLSIL.

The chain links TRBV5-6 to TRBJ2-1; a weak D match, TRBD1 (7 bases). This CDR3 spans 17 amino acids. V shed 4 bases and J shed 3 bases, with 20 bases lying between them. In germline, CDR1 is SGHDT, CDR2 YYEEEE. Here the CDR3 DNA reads TGTGCCAGCAGCCCCCTGGGACAGCGGGTGCTCTACAATGAGCAGTTCTTC. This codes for CASSPLGQRVLYNEQFF.

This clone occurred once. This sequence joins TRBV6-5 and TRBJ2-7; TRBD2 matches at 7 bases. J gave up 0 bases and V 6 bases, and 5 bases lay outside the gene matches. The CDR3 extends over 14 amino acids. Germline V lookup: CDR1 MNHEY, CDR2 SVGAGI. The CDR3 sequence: CASRRSGASYEQYF. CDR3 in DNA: TGTGCCAGCAGGAGAAGCGGGGCCTCCTACGAGCAGTACTTC.

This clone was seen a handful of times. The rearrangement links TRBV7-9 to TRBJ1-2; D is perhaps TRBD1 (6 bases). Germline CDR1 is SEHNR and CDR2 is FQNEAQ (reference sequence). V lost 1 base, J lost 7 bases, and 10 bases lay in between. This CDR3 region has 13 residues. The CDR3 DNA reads TGTGCCAGCAGCTTAGAAGCGGGGGCTGGCTACACCTTC. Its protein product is CASSLEAGAGYTF.

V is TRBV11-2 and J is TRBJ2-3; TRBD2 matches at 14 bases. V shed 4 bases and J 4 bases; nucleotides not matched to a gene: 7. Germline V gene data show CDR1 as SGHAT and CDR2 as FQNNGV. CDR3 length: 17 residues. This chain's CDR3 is CASSSLGLAGGADTQYF. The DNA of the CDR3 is TGTGCCAGCAGCTCGCTCGGACTAGCGGGAGGTGCAGATACGCAGTATTTT.

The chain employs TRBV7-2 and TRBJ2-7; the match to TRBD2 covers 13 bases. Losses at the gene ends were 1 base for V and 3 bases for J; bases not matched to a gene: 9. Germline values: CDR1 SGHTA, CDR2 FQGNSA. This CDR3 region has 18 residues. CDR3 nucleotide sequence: TGTGCCAGCAGCTTAGGGTGGGGACTAGCGGGGCGAAGCTACGAGCAGTACTTC. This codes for CASSLGWGLAGRSYEQYF.